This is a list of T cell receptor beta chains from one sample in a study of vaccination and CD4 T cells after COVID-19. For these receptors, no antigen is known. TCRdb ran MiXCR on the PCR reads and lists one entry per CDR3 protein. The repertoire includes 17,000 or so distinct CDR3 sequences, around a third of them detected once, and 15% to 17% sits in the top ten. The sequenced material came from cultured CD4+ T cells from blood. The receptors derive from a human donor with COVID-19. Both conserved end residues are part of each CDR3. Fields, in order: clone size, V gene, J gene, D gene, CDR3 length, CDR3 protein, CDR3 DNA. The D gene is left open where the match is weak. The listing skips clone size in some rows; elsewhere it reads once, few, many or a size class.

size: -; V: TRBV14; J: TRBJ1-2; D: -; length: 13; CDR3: CASSQDLREGYTF; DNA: TGTGCCAGCAGCCAAGATCTGAGGGAAGGCTACACCTTC
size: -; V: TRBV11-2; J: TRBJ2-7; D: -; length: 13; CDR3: CASSPRTNYEQYF; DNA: TGTGCCAGCAGCCCCCGGACAAACTACGAGCAGTACTTC
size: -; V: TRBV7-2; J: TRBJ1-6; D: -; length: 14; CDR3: CASSLRGGGSPLHF; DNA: TGTGCCAGCAGCTTAAGGGGCGGTGGTTCACCCCTCCACTTT
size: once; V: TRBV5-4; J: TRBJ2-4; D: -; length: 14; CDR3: CASHDGGRVNIQYF; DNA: TGTGCCAGCCACGACGGGGGGCGGGTAAACATTCAGTACTTC
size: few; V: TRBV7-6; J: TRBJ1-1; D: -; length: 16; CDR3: CASSSGRAAMNTEAFF; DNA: TGTGCCAGCAGCTCCGGGCGGGCTGCGATGAACACTGAAGCTTTCTTT
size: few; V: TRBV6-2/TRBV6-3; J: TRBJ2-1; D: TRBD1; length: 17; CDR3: CASTPSPRTGGGNEQFF; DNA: TGTGCCAGCACCCCGTCCCCCCGGACAGGGGGCGGCAATGAGCAGTTCTTC
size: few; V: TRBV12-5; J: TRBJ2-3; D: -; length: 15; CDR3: CASVLRGASTDTQYF; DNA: TGTGCTAGTGTCCTCAGGGGGGCCAGCACAGATACGCAGTATTTT
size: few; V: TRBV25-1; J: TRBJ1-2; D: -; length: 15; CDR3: CASSEGGTALFGYTF; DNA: TGTGCCAGCAGTGAAGGGGGCACCGCACTATTTGGCTACACCTTC
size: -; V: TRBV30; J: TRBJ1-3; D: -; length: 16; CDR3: CAWSVVPSTSGNTIYF; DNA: TGTGCCTGGAGTGTGGTCCCTTCTACCTCTGGAAACACCATATATTTT
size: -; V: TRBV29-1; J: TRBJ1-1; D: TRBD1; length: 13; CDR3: CSVARGLNTEAFF; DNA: TGCAGCGTTGCCAGGGGGCTGAACACTGAAGCTTTCTTT
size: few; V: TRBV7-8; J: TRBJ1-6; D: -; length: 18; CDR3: CASSPRISQQVLNSPLHF; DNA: TGTGCCAGCAGCCCGAGGATAAGTCAACAAGTTCTAAATTCACCCCTCCACTTT
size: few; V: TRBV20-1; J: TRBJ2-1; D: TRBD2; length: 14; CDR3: CSVPKSGGYNEQFF; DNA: TGCAGTGTTCCCAAGAGCGGGGGCTACAATGAGCAGTTCTTC
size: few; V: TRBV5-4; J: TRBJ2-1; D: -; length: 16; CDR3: CASSPPGAPSYNEQFF; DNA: TGTGCCAGCAGCCCCCCCGGGGCCCCGTCCTACAATGAGCAGTTCTTC
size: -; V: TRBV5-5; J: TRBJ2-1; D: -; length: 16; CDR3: CASSLVGTNSYNEQFF; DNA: TGTGCCAGCAGCTTGGTGGGGACAAACTCCTACAATGAGCAGTTCTTC
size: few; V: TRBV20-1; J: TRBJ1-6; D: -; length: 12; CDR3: CSASGGNSPLHF; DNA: TGCAGTGCTAGTGGAGGGAATTCACCCCTCCACTTT
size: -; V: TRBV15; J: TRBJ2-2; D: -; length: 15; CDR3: CATSRDLQGSGELFF; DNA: TGTGCCACCAGCAGAGATTTACAGGGTTCCGGGGAGCTGTTTTTT
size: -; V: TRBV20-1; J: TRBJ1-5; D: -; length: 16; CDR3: CSASIDSNLKGQPQHF; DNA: TGCAGTGCTAGCATAGACAGTAACCTTAAGGGTCAGCCCCAGCATTTT
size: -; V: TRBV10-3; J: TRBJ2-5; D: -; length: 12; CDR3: CAISRTEETQYF; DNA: TGTGCCATCAGTCGGACAGAAGAGACCCAGTACTTC
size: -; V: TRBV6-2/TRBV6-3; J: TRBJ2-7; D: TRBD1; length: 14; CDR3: CASSYTDRVNEQYF; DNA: TGTGCCAGCAGTTACACCGACAGGGTAAACGAGCAGTACTTC
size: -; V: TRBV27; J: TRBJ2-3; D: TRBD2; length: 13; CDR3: CASNGGGVDTQYF; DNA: TGTGCCAGCAACGGCGGGGGGGTAGATACGCAGTATTTT
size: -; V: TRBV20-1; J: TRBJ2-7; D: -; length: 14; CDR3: CSASSSSGSYEQYF; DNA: TGCAGTGCTAGCTCTTCTTCTGGGTCCTACGAGCAGTACTTC
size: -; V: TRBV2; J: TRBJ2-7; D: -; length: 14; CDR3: CASSVMDVSYEQYF; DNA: TGTGCCAGCAGTGTAATGGACGTTTCCTACGAGCAGTACTTC
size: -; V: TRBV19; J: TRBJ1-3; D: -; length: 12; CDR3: CASSITGNTIYF; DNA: TGTGCCAGTAGTATAACTGGAAACACCATATATTTT
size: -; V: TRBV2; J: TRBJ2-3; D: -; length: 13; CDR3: CASGPGGHDTQYF; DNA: TGTGCCAGCGGCCCGGGCGGCCATGATACGCAGTATTTT
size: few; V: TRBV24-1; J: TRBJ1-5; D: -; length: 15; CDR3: CATSDLAGLNQPQHF; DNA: TGTGCCACCAGTGACTTGGCAGGGTTAAATCAGCCCCAGCATTTT
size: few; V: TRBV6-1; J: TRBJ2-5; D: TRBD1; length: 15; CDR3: CASSTRDRWGETQYF; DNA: TGTGCCAGCAGTACACGGGACAGGTGGGGCGAGACCCAGTACTTC
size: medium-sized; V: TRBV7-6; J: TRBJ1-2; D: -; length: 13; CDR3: CASSFLQGDGYTF; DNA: TGTGCCAGCAGCTTCCTACAGGGAGATGGCTACACCTTC
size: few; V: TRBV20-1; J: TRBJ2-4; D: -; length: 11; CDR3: CSGQGENIQYF; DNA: TGCAGTGGCCAGGGAGAAAACATTCAGTACTTC
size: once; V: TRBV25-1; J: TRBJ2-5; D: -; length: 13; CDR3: CASSDKGRETQYF; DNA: TGTGCCAGCAGTGACAAGGGCAGGGAGACCCAGTACTTC
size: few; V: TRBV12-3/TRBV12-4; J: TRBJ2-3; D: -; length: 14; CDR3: CATGREHRTDTQYF; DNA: TGTGCCACCGGACGGGAACACCGCACAGATACGCAGTATTTT
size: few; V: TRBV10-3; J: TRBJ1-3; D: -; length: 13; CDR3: CAIRHPVGNTIYF; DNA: TGTGCCATCAGGCACCCGGTCGGAAACACCATATATTTT
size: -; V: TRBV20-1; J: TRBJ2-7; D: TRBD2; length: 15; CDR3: CSASTSGYSSYEQYF; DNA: TGCAGTGCTAGCACTAGCGGATACAGCTCCTACGAGCAGTACTTC
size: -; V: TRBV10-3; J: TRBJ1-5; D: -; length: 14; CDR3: CAIGEGREVQPQHF; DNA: TGTGCCATCGGGGAGGGCAGGGAGGTTCAGCCCCAGCATTTT
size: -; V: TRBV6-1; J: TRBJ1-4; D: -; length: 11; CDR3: CASSERAKLFF; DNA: TGTGCCAGCAGTGAGAGGGCCAAACTGTTTTTT
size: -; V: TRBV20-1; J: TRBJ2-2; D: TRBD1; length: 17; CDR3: CSARDLGQGIIAGELFF; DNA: TGCAGTGCTAGAGATTTGGGACAGGGGATAATAGCCGGGGAGCTGTTTTTT
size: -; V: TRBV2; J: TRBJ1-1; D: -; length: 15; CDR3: CASSEALQGSTEALF; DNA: TGTGCCAGCAGTGAAGCGCTCCAGGGCAGCACTGAAGCTCTCTTT
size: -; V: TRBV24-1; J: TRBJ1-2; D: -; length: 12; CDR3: CATSGPGYGYTF; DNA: TGTGCCACCAGTGGCCCAGGGTATGGCTACACCTTC
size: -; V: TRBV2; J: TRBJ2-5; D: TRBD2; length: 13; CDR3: CASIAGGGETQYF; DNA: TGTGCCAGCATAGCGGGGGGCGGGGAGACCCAGTACTTC
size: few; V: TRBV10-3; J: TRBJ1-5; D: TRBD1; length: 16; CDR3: CAISRTGGDSNQPQHF; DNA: TGTGCCATCAGTCGGACAGGGGGAGATAGCAATCAGCCCCAGCATTTT
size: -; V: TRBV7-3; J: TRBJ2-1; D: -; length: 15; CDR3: CASSAPSGGAGEQFF; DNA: TGTGCCAGCAGCGCCCCTAGTGGGGGGGCAGGGGAGCAGTTCTTC